This TCR beta chain is drawn from a study of identical twins. The CDR3 has 14 residues. Trimming took off 1 base at V and 9 bases at J, with 16 bases between the two ends. In germline, CDR1 is DFQATT, CDR2 SNEGSKA (reference sequence). Study results and caveats: Memory repertoires lacked the insertion deficit that abundant cord blood beta clonotypes showed. Twin sharing of out-of-frame TCR alpha was underestimated by models in monozygotic pairs.

TCRdb reprocessed the 5' RACE reads via MiXCR and lists one record per CDR3 protein. The repertoire includes 1.5 million to 2 million distinct CDR3 sequences, about 31% of them detected once, and 0.27% sits in the top ten. Among all donors, each was a healthy Caucasian. About this clonotype: Antigen: not known.

V and J are TRBV20-1 and TRBJ2-1; D is ambiguous. Input material: cord blood. The receptor's source is a newborn girl in good health. CDR3 amino acids: CSARGQRGLGEQFF. For the CDR3, the DNA is TGCAGTGCTAGAGGGCAGCGTGGGTTGGGTGAGCAGTTCTTC.